This is a list of T cell receptor beta chains from one sample in a study of immune evolution from preneoplasia to lung adenocarcinoma. This table comes from immunoSEQ multiplex PCR, and its TCRdb copy is limited to in-frame clones, with some not included. The table includes several thousand clones, around 86% detected once. The sequencing input was FFPE minimally invasive lung adenocarcinoma tissue. Source of these receptors: a donor older than 65 with lung adenocarcinoma. Each CDR3 is given with its conserved first and last residue. Fields, in order: V gene, clone size, J gene, D gene, CDR3 DNA, CDR3 protein. A D gene is named only where the DNA matches it firmly. Some rows have no size entry. The others give once, few or many, or a class for an expanded clone.

v_gene: TRBV2
abundance: NA
j_gene: TRBJ1-2
d_gene: NA
CDR3nt: TGTGCCAGCAGTTTAATCTCTAACTATGGCTACACCTTC
CDR3aa: CASSLISNYGYTF

v_gene: TRBV28
abundance: few
j_gene: TRBJ2-1
d_gene: TRBD2
CDR3nt: TGTGCCAGCAGTTCAGGGGGACTAGCGGGAGACAATGAGCAGTTCTTC
CDR3aa: CASSSGGLAGDNEQFF

v_gene: TRBV6-5
abundance: NA
j_gene: TRBJ2-1
d_gene: NA
CDR3nt: TGTGCCAGCAGTTACGAAGGGGGATCCTACAATGAGCAGTTCTTC
CDR3aa: CASSYEGGSYNEQFF

v_gene: TRBV28
abundance: NA
j_gene: TRBJ2-7
d_gene: TRBD1
CDR3nt: TGTGCCAGCAGACTACAGGGGGCGGGGGAGCAGTACTTC
CDR3aa: CASRLQGAGEQYF

v_gene: TRBV7-6
abundance: NA
j_gene: TRBJ1-1
d_gene: NA
CDR3nt: TGTGCCAGCAGCTCCTTACAGGGTGGCGTCACTGAAGCTTTCTTT
CDR3aa: CASSSLQGGVTEAFF

v_gene: TRBV18
abundance: once
j_gene: TRBJ2-7
d_gene: NA
CDR3nt: TGTGCCAGCTCACCTGTTAAGCACGAGCAGTACTTC
CDR3aa: CASSPVKHEQYF

v_gene: TRBV28
abundance: NA
j_gene: TRBJ1-1
d_gene: NA
CDR3nt: TGTGCCAGCAATCCCCTGCGGGGGAACACTGAAGCTTTCTTT
CDR3aa: CASNPLRGNTEAFF

v_gene: TRBV2
abundance: NA
j_gene: TRBJ2-2
d_gene: TRBD2
CDR3nt: TGTGCCAGCAGGGGAGTACTAGCGACCACCGGGGAGCTGTTTTTT
CDR3aa: CASRGVLATTGELFF

v_gene: TRBV28
abundance: NA
j_gene: TRBJ1-3
d_gene: NA
CDR3nt: TGTGCCAGCAGTTGGCCCGACCTGAGGGGAGGCTCTGGAAACACCATATATTTT
CDR3aa: CASSWPDLRGGSGNTIYF

v_gene: TRBV2
abundance: NA
j_gene: TRBJ1-2
d_gene: NA
CDR3nt: TGTGCCGGGACGGACCGGGGCTGGGGCTACACCTTC
CDR3aa: CAGTDRGWGYTF

v_gene: TRBV6-1
abundance: NA
j_gene: TRBJ2-2
d_gene: TRBD2
CDR3nt: TGTGCCAGCAGTGAATCTAGCGGGAGGGGCACCGGGGAGCTGTTTTTT
CDR3aa: CASSESSGRGTGELFF

v_gene: TRBV21-1
abundance: once
j_gene: TRBJ1-5
d_gene: NA
CDR3nt: TGTGCCAGCAGCCCCACATTAGCTACATTGGCACATCAGCCCCAGCATTTT
CDR3aa: CASSPTLATLAHQPQHF

v_gene: TRBV2
abundance: NA
j_gene: TRBJ1-5
d_gene: TRBD1
CDR3nt: TGTGCCAGCAGAGTGACAGGGGATCAGCCCCAGCATTTT
CDR3aa: CASRVTGDQPQHF

v_gene: TRBV30
abundance: NA
j_gene: TRBJ1-5
d_gene: NA
CDR3nt: TGTGCCTGGAGTCCCGGGTACAATCAGCCCCAGCATTTT
CDR3aa: CAWSPGYNQPQHF

v_gene: TRBV19
abundance: once
j_gene: TRBJ2-7
d_gene: NA
CDR3nt: TGTGCCAGTAGTATCCGAGTTCACGGCGAGCAGTACTTC
CDR3aa: CASSIRVHGEQYF

v_gene: TRBV6-1
abundance: NA
j_gene: TRBJ2-2
d_gene: NA
CDR3nt: TGTGCCAGCAGTGAAGCGGGAGCGAACACCGGGGAGCTGTTTTTT
CDR3aa: CASSEAGANTGELFF

v_gene: TRBV5-4
abundance: few
j_gene: TRBJ1-2
d_gene: TRBD1
CDR3nt: TGTGCCAGCAGCTACCGGGACAGGGGCTATGGCTACACCTTC
CDR3aa: CASSYRDRGYGYTF

v_gene: TRBV5-1
abundance: few
j_gene: TRBJ2-2
d_gene: NA
CDR3nt: TGCGCCAGCAGCTTGACCTCTCAGGGGAACACCGGGGAGCTGTTTTTT
CDR3aa: CASSLTSQGNTGELFF

v_gene: TRBV19
abundance: NA
j_gene: TRBJ2-6
d_gene: NA
CDR3nt: TGTGCCAGTAGTATAGTAGGACTTACTGGGGCCAACGTCCTGACTTTC
CDR3aa: CASSIVGLTGANVLTF

v_gene: TRBV28
abundance: NA
j_gene: TRBJ2-5
d_gene: NA
CDR3nt: TGTGCCAGCAGTTTTATCCAAGAGACCCAGTACTTC
CDR3aa: CASSFIQETQYF

v_gene: TRBV4-1
abundance: NA
j_gene: TRBJ2-1
d_gene: NA
CDR3nt: TGCGCCAGCAGCCAGTTCTTTTTGGGGGAAGTCTACAATGAGCAGTTCTTC
CDR3aa: CASSQFFLGEVYNEQFF

v_gene: TRBV5-1
abundance: NA
j_gene: TRBJ1-3
d_gene: NA
CDR3nt: TGCGCCAGCAGCTACAGTAACACCATATATTTT
CDR3aa: CASSYSNTIYF

v_gene: TRBV28
abundance: NA
j_gene: TRBJ2-1
d_gene: TRBD1
CDR3nt: TGTGCCAGCAGTCAATGGACAGGGGATGTCCATGAGCAGTTCTTC
CDR3aa: CASSQWTGDVHEQFF

v_gene: TRBV28
abundance: NA
j_gene: TRBJ1-6
d_gene: NA
CDR3nt: TGTGCCAGCAGTTTTTCCTTCTTCAATTCACCCCTCCACTTT
CDR3aa: CASSFSFFNSPLHF

v_gene: TRBV10-3
abundance: NA
j_gene: TRBJ2-1
d_gene: TRBD2
CDR3nt: TGTGCCATCAGTGAGGGGGGGGGAGATTACAATGAGCAGTTCTTC
CDR3aa: CAISEGGGDYNEQFF

v_gene: TRBV6-5
abundance: NA
j_gene: TRBJ2-3
d_gene: NA
CDR3nt: TGTGCCAGTAGTCTAGCGCGAGCCACAGATACGCAGTATTTT
CDR3aa: CASSLARATDTQYF

v_gene: TRBV15
abundance: NA
j_gene: TRBJ2-1
d_gene: NA
CDR3nt: TGTGCCACCAGCAGAGATGGAGGGAACAATGAGCAGTTCTTC
CDR3aa: CATSRDGGNNEQFF

v_gene: TRBV12-5
abundance: NA
j_gene: TRBJ2-3
d_gene: NA
CDR3nt: TGTGCTAGTGGTTTGGGACATACTAGCACAGATACGCAGTATTTT
CDR3aa: CASGLGHTSTDTQYF

v_gene: TRBV9
abundance: NA
j_gene: TRBJ1-4
d_gene: TRBD1
CDR3nt: TGTGCCAGCAGCTTTCACGACAGGGAAAGCGAAAAACTGTTTTTT
CDR3aa: CASSFHDRESEKLFF

v_gene: TRBV30
abundance: NA
j_gene: TRBJ2-5
d_gene: TRBD2
CDR3nt: TGTGCCTGGAGCGCGCCGACTAGCGGGAGGTCCCCAGAGACCCAGTACTTC
CDR3aa: CAWSAPTSGRSPETQYF

v_gene: TRBV28
abundance: once
j_gene: TRBJ1-1
d_gene: NA
CDR3nt: TGTGCCAGCAGTCCTCAAAGGGGCTTTAGCACTGAAGCTTTCTTT
CDR3aa: CASSPQRGFSTEAFF

v_gene: TRBV7-9
abundance: NA
j_gene: TRBJ2-3
d_gene: NA
CDR3nt: TGTGCCAGCAGCTTATTAGGAGTGCCCACAGATACGCAGTATTTT
CDR3aa: CASSLLGVPTDTQYF

v_gene: TRBV9
abundance: NA
j_gene: TRBJ1-2
d_gene: NA
CDR3nt: TGTGCCAGCAGCGTTCTGGACGGCTATAACTATGGCTACACCTTC
CDR3aa: CASSVLDGYNYGYTF

v_gene: TRBV11-1
abundance: NA
j_gene: TRBJ2-3
d_gene: NA
CDR3nt: TGTGCCAGCAGCTTAAGAACGTTTTCTGGACCCACCACAGATACGCAGTATTTT
CDR3aa: CASSLRTFSGPTTDTQYF

v_gene: TRBV19
abundance: NA
j_gene: TRBJ2-2
d_gene: TRBD1
CDR3nt: TGTGCCAGTAGTAAGGGACAGGGATTCAACACCGGGGAGCTGTTTTTT
CDR3aa: CASSKGQGFNTGELFF

v_gene: TRBV5-1
abundance: NA
j_gene: TRBJ1-2
d_gene: NA
CDR3nt: TGCACCAGCAGCAAACCGACAGGATCCCTCGGTGGCTACACCTTC
CDR3aa: CTSSKPTGSLGGYTF

v_gene: TRBV28
abundance: NA
j_gene: TRBJ2-2
d_gene: NA
CDR3nt: TGTGCCAGCAGTGGAGGGAGTAGGACCGGGGAGCTGTTTTTT
CDR3aa: CASSGGSRTGELFF

v_gene: TRBV7-2
abundance: NA
j_gene: TRBJ2-3
d_gene: TRBD2
CDR3nt: TGTGCCAGCAGACCCGGGACTAGCGGGCCCACAGATACGCAGTATTTT
CDR3aa: CASRPGTSGPTDTQYF

v_gene: TRBV6-6
abundance: once
j_gene: TRBJ2-5
d_gene: TRBD1
CDR3nt: TGTGCCAGCAGTCAAAGGGACAGGGGAGAGACCCAGTACTTC
CDR3aa: CASSQRDRGETQYF

v_gene: TRBV4-1
abundance: NA
j_gene: TRBJ2-2
d_gene: TRBD2
CDR3nt: TGCGCCAGCAGCCAAGATGGGAGGGGTGTACTAGCTGTAAACACCGGGGAGCTGTTTTTT
CDR3aa: CASSQDGRGVLAVNTGELFF

v_gene: TRBV27
abundance: NA
j_gene: TRBJ1-2
d_gene: NA
CDR3nt: TGTGCCAGCAGTTTAAAGGTGTCAGGGGATGGCTACACCTTC
CDR3aa: CASSLKVSGDGYTF

v_gene: TRBV5-5
abundance: NA
j_gene: TRBJ2-7
d_gene: TRBD2
CDR3nt: TGTGCCAGCAGCTTGGGACTAGCGGGCGAGCAGTACTTC
CDR3aa: CASSLGLAGEQYF

v_gene: TRBV5-1
abundance: NA
j_gene: TRBJ1-2
d_gene: NA
CDR3nt: TGCGCCAGCAGTTTCGACGGGGGCGGCTACACCTTC
CDR3aa: CASSFDGGGYTF

v_gene: TRBV5-1
abundance: NA
j_gene: TRBJ2-5
d_gene: NA
CDR3nt: TGCGCCAGCAGCTTGAATCCTCAAGAGACCCAGTACTTC
CDR3aa: CASSLNPQETQYF

v_gene: TRBV11-2
abundance: NA
j_gene: TRBJ1-2
d_gene: NA
CDR3nt: TGTGCCAGCAGCTACGACTCTGACGTAGCTGAATTCTATGGCTACACCTTC
CDR3aa: CASSYDSDVAEFYGYTF

v_gene: TRBV2
abundance: NA
j_gene: TRBJ2-5
d_gene: TRBD1
CDR3nt: TGTGCCAGCAGGAATAGGGACAGGGGAGAGACCCAGTACTTC
CDR3aa: CASRNRDRGETQYF

v_gene: TRBV30
abundance: once
j_gene: TRBJ1-1
d_gene: NA
CDR3nt: TGTGCGAATAGGCAGGGATGGGGCACTGAAGCTTTCTTT
CDR3aa: CANRQGWGTEAFF

v_gene: TRBV28
abundance: NA
j_gene: TRBJ2-5
d_gene: TRBD2
CDR3nt: TGTGCCAGCAGACTAGCGGGTCTGTACCAAGAGACCCAGTACTTC
CDR3aa: CASRLAGLYQETQYF